A selection of T cell receptor beta chains follows, all from one sample in a study of T-cell memory formation after mild COVID-19. TCRdb processed the 5' RACE reads anew with MiXCR; each CDR3 protein has one entry. The sample shows a few hundred thousand distinct CDR3 sequences, roughly a fifth of them seen only once. Sequenced input: PBMCs or a T cell subset sorted from them (not recorded which). All receptors come from a man between 18 and 35 years old who had mild COVID-19 (a few samples of this study predate the infection). Cell type and time point are not known. The CDR3 runs from the conserved cysteine through the conserved F or W. D genes are given only for firm matches. The listing skips clone size in some rows; elsewhere it reads once, few, many or a size class.

d_call j_call clone_size v_call cdr3_nt cdr3_aa
NA TRBJ1-3 NA TRBV29-1 TGCAGCGTGACCTCTTTGACCTCTGGAAAAACCATATATTTT CSVTSLTSGKTIYF
NA TRBJ1-2 NA TRBV7-2 TGTGCCAGCAGCTTAGTATCGGGGGACTATGGCTACACCTTC CASSLVSGDYGYTF
TRBD1 TRBJ1-1 NA TRBV3-1 TGTGCCAGCAGAGGGACAGGGGAGAACACTGAAGCTTTCTTT CASRGTGENTEAFF
NA TRBJ2-3 many TRBV5-1 TGCGCCAGCAGCTTGGGTTCTAATCTTAGATCAGATACGCAGTATTTT CASSLGSNLRSDTQYF
NA TRBJ2-3 NA TRBV7-9 TGTGCCAGCAGCTTAGACTTCGTCACAGATACGCAGTATTTT CASSLDFVTDTQYF
TRBD2 TRBJ2-3 once TRBV5-4 TGTGCCAGCAGCTTGGCCCAGCGGGGGAGCACAGATACGCAGTATTTT CASSLAQRGSTDTQYF
NA TRBJ2-1 NA TRBV4-3 TGCGCCAGCAGCCAAGAGGACGGGGGCGCGTACAATGAGCAGTTCTTC CASSQEDGGAYNEQFF
TRBD2 TRBJ2-3 NA TRBV20-1 TGCAGTGCTACTAGCGGGGGTTACACAGATACGCAGTATTTT CSATSGGYTDTQYF
TRBD2 TRBJ2-1 NA TRBV12-3/TRBV12-4 TGTGCCAGCAGTTTCCGCGGGGGGGCCAATGAGCAGTTCTTC CASSFRGGANEQFF
NA TRBJ2-7 few TRBV7-9 TGTGCCAGCAGCTTACCATACCACGAGCAGTACTTC CASSLPYHEQYF
NA TRBJ2-5 many TRBV7-9 TGTGCCAGCAGCTTCGTTCGGGGAGGCCAAGAGACCCAGTACTTC CASSFVRGGQETQYF
NA TRBJ2-2 many TRBV18 TGTGCCAGCTCACTCCCATCGGGGGGCGGCGCCGGGGAGCTGTTTTTT CASSLPSGGGAGELFF
TRBD2 TRBJ2-3 once TRBV10-3 TGTGCCATCAGCGGGACTAGCGGGGGCGTAACAGATACGCAGTATTTT CAISGTSGGVTDTQYF
NA TRBJ2-3 few TRBV7-3 TGTGCCAGCAGCGACGAGGCAGGGGCCACAGATACGCAGTATTTT CASSDEAGATDTQYF
NA TRBJ2-1 NA TRBV24-1 TGTGCCACCAGTGGTAGGGGGAAATACAATGAGCAGTTCTTC CATSGRGKYNEQFF
TRBD2 TRBJ2-1 NA TRBV20-1 TGCAGTGCTAGGACCGGGACTAGCGGGGACAATGAGCAGTTCTTC CSARTGTSGDNEQFF
NA TRBJ2-3 few TRBV20-1 TGCAGTGCTAGATTCGGGGTTAGCACAGATACGCAGTATTTT CSARFGVSTDTQYF
TRBD2 TRBJ2-3 NA TRBV10-3 TGTGCCATCAGCGGGGGGGCGGGTGGCACAGATACGCAGTATTTT CAISGGAGGTDTQYF
TRBD1 TRBJ2-5 once TRBV27 TGTGCCAGCAGGGACGGACAGGCCGGGGAGACCCAGTACTTC CASRDGQAGETQYF
NA TRBJ1-1 NA TRBV6-6 TGTGCCATAGCGCCCTCAGGGTTTGCTGAAGCTTTCTTT CAIAPSGFAEAFF
NA TRBJ2-3 NA TRBV4-1 TGCGCCAGCAGCGAGCTGAGAGGAGATACGCAGTATTTT CASSELRGDTQYF
NA TRBJ2-1 NA TRBV7-2 TGTGCCAGCAGCTCAGGACCCACGAACTTCTTC CASSSGPTNFF
NA TRBJ1-2 few TRBV7-2 TGTGCCAGCACCTCAGGGTTCGTCGATGGCTACACCTTC CASTSGFVDGYTF